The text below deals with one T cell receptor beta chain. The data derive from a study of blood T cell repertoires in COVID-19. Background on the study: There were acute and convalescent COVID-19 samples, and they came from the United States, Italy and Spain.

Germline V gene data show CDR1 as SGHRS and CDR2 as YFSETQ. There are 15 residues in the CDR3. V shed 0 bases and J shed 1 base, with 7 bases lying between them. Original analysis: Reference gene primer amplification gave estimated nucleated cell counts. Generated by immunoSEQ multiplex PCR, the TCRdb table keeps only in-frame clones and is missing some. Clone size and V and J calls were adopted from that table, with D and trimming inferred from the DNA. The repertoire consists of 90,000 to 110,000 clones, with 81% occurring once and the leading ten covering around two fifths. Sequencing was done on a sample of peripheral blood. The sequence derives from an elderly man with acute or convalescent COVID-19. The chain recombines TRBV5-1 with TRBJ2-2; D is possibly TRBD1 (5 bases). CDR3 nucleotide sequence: TGCGCCAGCAGCTTGGCCGGACAGAACACCGGGGAGCTGTTTTTT. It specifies CASSLAGQNTGELFF. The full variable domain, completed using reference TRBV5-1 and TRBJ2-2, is KAGVTQTPRYLIKTRGQQVTLSCSPISGHRSVSWYQQTPGQGLQFLFEYFSETQRNKGNFPGRFSGRQFSNSRSEMNVSTLELGDSALYLCASSLAGQNTGELFFGEGSRLTVL.